Each of the 18 T cell receptor beta chains below was sequenced from the same sample in a study of lymphopenia after photon versus proton radiotherapy. Profiling relied on immunoSEQ multiplex PCR, and the TCRdb table lists in-frame clones only, not all of them. In the table there are tens of thousands of clones, 94% of which are singletons. This specimen consisted of peripheral blood, obtained from a patient treated with photon-based radiotherapy. These receptors came from a woman in her 50s with cholangiocarcinoma.

This sequence joins TRBV18 and TRBJ2-7; 10 bases agree with TRBD1. V shed 5 bases and J 3 bases; nucleotides not matched to a gene: 7. This CDR3 is built from 15 residues. Germline loops: CDR1 KGHSH, CDR2 LQKENI. CDR3 loop: CASSAGTGAFYEQYF. CDR3 DNA sequence: TGTGCCAGCTCAGCCGGGACAGGGGCTTTCTACGAGCAGTACTTC.

The chain employs TRBV4-1 and TRBJ1-1; D unclear. Germline V lookup: CDR1 MGHRA, CDR2 YSYEKL. This CDR3 is built from 15 residues. Trimming shortened V by 1 base and J by 1 base, and 10 bases separated the two germline ends. Here the CDR3 reads CASSQGRRQNTEAFF. CDR3 DNA sequence: TGCGCCAGCAGCCAAGGGCGCCGGCAGAACACTGAAGCTTTCTTT.

V usage is TRBV18 and J usage is TRBJ2-7; perhaps TRBD2 as D (5 bases). The length of the CDR3 is 13 residues. V dropped 4 bases and J dropped 4 bases, with 11 bases sitting between them. The V gene's germline CDR1 is KGHSH and CDR2 LQKENI. This CDR3 reads CASSLSSGYEQYF. CDR3 in DNA: TGTGCCAGCTCACTCAGTTCGGGATACGAGCAGTACTTC.

V is TRBV10-1 and J is TRBJ1-5; 9 nucleotides agree with TRBD1. The CDR3 loop spans 13 amino acids. The V segment lost 6 bases and the J segment 5 bases; nucleotides outside the gene matches: 2. Germline CDR1 reads WNHNN; CDR2 reads SYGVQD (reference sequence). In nucleotides, the CDR3 is TGCGCCAGCAGCCGGGACAGGGATCAGCCCCAGCATTTT. As protein: CASSRDRDQPQHF.

This CDR3 is CASSYDGSRDREAFF. CDR3 DNA: TGTGCCAGCAGTTACGACGGGTCCAGAGACCGGGAAGCTTTCTTT. This chain connects TRBV6-5 to TRBJ1-1; no clear D. The germline gives CDR1 MNHEY, CDR2 SVGAGI. Trimming shortened V by 2 bases and J by 8 bases, and 18 bases separated the two germline ends. The CDR3 consists of 15 residues.

J is TRBJ1-2 and V is TRBV9; a possible D gene is TRBD1 (6 bases). The CDR3 consists of 13 residues. Germline V CDR1 and CDR2: SGDLS, YYNGEE. V was clipped by 3 bases and J by 4 bases, with 10 bases between them. Here the CDR3 DNA reads TGTGCCAGCAGCGGGACAGAAGGCTATGGCTACACCTTC. It encodes CASSGTEGYGYTF.

This chain links TRBV29-1 with TRBJ2-2; D is undetermined. With 4 bases removed from V and 1 base from J, the gap between germline ends came to 16 bases. The CDR3 has 16 amino acids. Germline-derived CDR1 and CDR2 are SQVTM and ANQGSEA. The CDR3 DNA sequence: TGCAGCGTTGGGACCTTTATCGGCATGAACACCGGGGAGCTGTTTTTT. The encoded protein is CSVGTFIGMNTGELFF.

V gene TRBV19 combines with J gene TRBJ2-3, with D unclear. CDR1 is LNHDA and CDR2 is SQIVND in the germline V gene (reference sequence). V was shortened by 3 bases and J by 2 bases, with 12 bases between the two germline ends. The CDR3 is 15 amino acids. The CDR3: CASSIIGSYTDTQYF. CDR3 DNA sequence: TGTGCCAGTAGTATTATAGGCAGTTACACAGATACGCAGTATTTT.

The V call is TRBV19, the J call TRBJ1-5, with a possible D match to TRBD1 (5 bases). This CDR3 is built from 16 residues. Germline V gene data show CDR1 as LNHDA and CDR2 as SQIVND (reference sequence). V was cut by 3 bases and J by 3 bases, with 15 bases left in between. Written as DNA, the CDR3 is TGTGCCAGTAGTATCTCAGGGTGGGCCACCAATCAGCCCCAGCATTTT. As protein: CASSISGWATNQPQHF.

The rearrangement links TRBV29-1 to TRBJ2-3; 8 nucleotides agree with TRBD2. V gave up 4 bases and J gave up 2 bases; unmatched junction bases: 11. Germline V gene sequence: CDR1 SQVTM, CDR2 ANQGSEA. There are 16 residues in the CDR3. This CDR3 is CSVASGAGGDTDTQYF. The CDR3 DNA reads as TGCAGCGTTGCGAGCGGGGCGGGGGGCGACACAGATACGCAGTATTTT.

The chain joins TRBV5-6 to TRBJ1-2; D uncertain. The V gene's germline CDR1 is SGHDT and CDR2 YYEEEE. This CDR3 contains 14 residues. V lost 0 bases and J 3 bases, leaving 9 bases between the germline ends. The CDR3 spells CASSLERRHYGYTF. In DNA, the CDR3 is TGTGCCAGCAGCTTGGAGCGCAGACACTATGGCTACACCTTC.

The CDR3 bases are TGCGCCAGCAGCTTGGGACCTTACACAGATACGCAGTATTTT. It codes for CASSLGPYTDTQYF. The gene calls are TRBV5-1 and TRBJ2-3, with no clear D. This CDR3 comprises 14 residues. V lost 0 bases, J lost 2 bases, and 7 bases lay in between. CDR1 is SGHRS, CDR2 YFSETQ, per germline. Based on the CDR3 plus reference TRBV5-1 and TRBJ2-3, the full variable domain is KAGVTQTPRYLIKTRGQQVTLSCSPISGHRSVSWYQQTPGQGLQFLFEYFSETQRNKGNFPGRFSGRQFSNSRSEMNVSTLELGDSALYLCASSLGPYTDTQYFGPGTRLTVL.

V is TRBV11-3 and J is TRBJ2-2; D possibly corresponds to TRBD1 (6 bases). The CDR3 has 15 amino acids. V was trimmed by 5 bases and J by 5 bases, leaving 15 bases between them. The germline CDR1 and CDR2 sequences are SGHNT and YENEEA. As DNA, the CDR3 is TGTGCCAGCAGCACCACTGGGACACAGACCGGGGAGCTGTTTTTT. Its protein is CASSTTGTQTGELFF.

The chain joins TRBV4-3 to TRBJ2-7; 7 bases fit TRBD2. Germline assignment: CDR1 LGHNA and CDR2 YSLEER. V lost 3 bases to trimming and J lost 1 base; unmatched junction nucleotides: 9. The CDR3 is made up of 16 amino acids. The CDR3 coding sequence is TGCGCCAGCAGCCAGGGACGGGGGGAAGTTTCCTACGAGCAGTACTTC. This codes for CASSQGRGEVSYEQYF.

The chain is built from TRBV2 and TRBJ2-2; TRBD1 matches at 9 bases. The ends lost 8 bases at V and 7 bases at J; junction bases unmatched: 8. The CDR3 sequence is 14 residues long. The germline CDR1 and CDR2 sequences are SNHLY and FYNNEI. The CDR3 sequence is CASSGQGRNGELFF. CDR3 bases: TGTGCCAGCTCGGGACAGGGTCGAAACGGGGAGCTGTTTTTT.

This clone occurred once. The chain is built from TRBV6-1 and TRBJ1-5, with 8 bases lining up with TRBD1. Germline CDR1 reads MNHNS; CDR2 reads SASEGT. This CDR3 has 15 residues. With 0 bases clipped from V and 6 bases from J, the junction kept 4 bases outside the gene matches. The CDR3 reads CASSEARTGFQPQHF. CDR3 nucleotide sequence: TGTGCCAGCAGTGAAGCGCGGACAGGGTTTCAGCCCCAGCATTTT.

This chain links TRBV29-1 with TRBJ1-1, with 8 bases identical to TRBD1. This CDR3 has 13 amino acids. V shed 6 bases and J 4 bases; nucleotides not matched to a gene: 7. CDR1 and CDR2 from the germline V gene are SQVTM and ANQGSEA. The CDR3 coding sequence is TGCAGCGTCGGACAGGGAGGAGGCACTGAAGCTTTCTTT. This codes for CSVGQGGGTEAFF.

This clone was observed a handful of times. The rearrangement joins TRBV6-5 to TRBJ1-5; no reliable D call. Germline lookup yields CDR1 MNHEY and CDR2 SVGAGI. The V end was cut by 6 bases, the J end by 1 base, with 13 bases between. The CDR3 contains 15 residues. The CDR3 protein is CASSPGWTSNQPQHF. Written as DNA, the CDR3 is TGTGCCAGCAGCCCCGGGTGGACGAGCAATCAGCCCCAGCATTTT.